This TCR beta chain originates from a study of Ad26.COV2.S vaccination and SARS-CoV-2 variants (dated by TCRdb to about 2021). Turning to the overall study: Donors in the vaccine arm were drawn from COV1001, a multicentre, randomized, double-blind, placebo-controlled phase I-IIa trial testing Ad26.COV2.S in healthy adults. Throughout the experiments and outcome assessment, investigators stayed blinded to trial group allocation. Trial participants were randomized into five groups of five: low-dose or high-dose Ad26.COV2.S given once or twice, or placebo on both occasions. Ad26.COV2.S was given intramuscularly at 5x10^10 or 1x10^11 viral particles, as a single shot or as two shots 56 days apart. TCRbeta repertoire sequencing served as the tool for gauging how specific and how broad the SARS-CoV-2-reactive T cell receptors were following Ad26.COV2.S vaccination. The TCR-sequenced set comprised approximately 30 samples: around 20 Ad26.COV2.S vaccine recipients, 5 placebo recipients and 8 SARS-CoV-2 convalescent individuals.

The immunoSEQ Assay was the method used to sequence TCRbeta CDR3 regions. After extraction, genomic DNA underwent amplification by bias-controlled multiplex PCR, followed by high-throughput sequencing. Under the source paper's analysis protocol: To quantify the absolute abundance of every unique TCRbeta CDR3 region, sequences were collapsed and filtered. Usable DNA was measured by amplifying reference genes present in all nucleated cells, and TCRbeta template counts were normalized to that usable DNA to estimate T cell fraction. Repertoire TCRs were annotated as SARS-CoV-2-specific by exact matching of V gene, CDR3 amino acid sequence and J gene to a known reactive TCR set. MIRA supplied the reference SARS-CoV-2 TCR set, which was filtered for enrichment in COVID-19-positive ImmuneCODE repertoires so that public or cross-reactive TCRs were removed. Based on the MIRA antigens, annotated TCRs were further analysed at the level of specific ORF or position within ORF. Depth was the summed frequency of annotated unique rearrangements, while breadth was defined as annotated unique rearrangements over total unique productive rearrangements. TCR breadth was compared between groups using two-sided Wilcoxon rank-sum tests. TCRdb obtained this table from immuneACCESS and retained in-frame rearrangements with V and J assigned. These tables miss some clones; where compared with another copy, unresolved V genes account for less than half of the shortfall, and the remainder is unexplained. The V and J calls and clone size are taken from that table; D and trimming were inferred from the DNA. The sample table records roughly 420,000 clones; more than 75% of these occur just once. Approximately 4% of the sample rests with the top ten.

From V the trimming removes 4 bases and from J it removes 1 base, while the gene matches leave 5 bases of the junction unaccounted for. From a lookup of the germline V gene, CDR1 and CDR2 are ENHRY and SYGVKD. The CDR3, cysteine through phenylalanine, is 15 amino acids long. The entry retains the CDR3 DNA only, 45 bases that are in frame from base 1. In the case of this clone: The clone's antigen remains unknown. No clone much larger than this one lies a single base away; base qualities are absent.

Study-wide findings and limitations: Compared with placebo recipients, Ad26.COV2.S recipients showed higher spike-specific TCR breadth (P = 0.0014). After vaccination, substantial breadth of spike-specific CD8+ and CD4+ T cell responses was reported. Vaccine and placebo recipients had comparable non-spike TCR breadth, which fits with the vaccine containing only spike. The authors noted that total T cell responses may have been underestimated by the TCR breadth and depth analyses. The study was not powered to compare responses between vaccine doses or regimens.

The treatment or condition label here, explained by the study, means: 19 received Ad26.COV2.S at low or high dose, single or two shots; 5 received placebo; per-sample allocation not given. For vaccine and placebo recipients, repertoires were sequenced using samples collected on day 63 after the first injection. Between 29 July and 7 August 2020, Cohort 1b enrolled around 24 adults aged 18-55 years at one site in Boston, USA. Ad26.COV2.S consisted of a replication-incompetent adenovirus type 26 vector by which a prefusion-stabilized SARS-CoV-2 spike protein from the original Wuhan strain was expressed.

The sequences come from peripheral blood, collected in a trial of Ad26.COV2.S vaccine versus placebo. The chain employs TRBV10-3 and TRBJ2-3, with 7 bases in between that match TRBD1. The source of this sequence is a person aged 18-65 years who received the Ad26.COV2.S COVID-19 vaccine or a placebo. CDR3 protein: CAISGLGGGTDTQYF. The bases read TGTGCCATCAGTGGTTTAGGGGGCGGCACAGATACGCAGTATTTT.